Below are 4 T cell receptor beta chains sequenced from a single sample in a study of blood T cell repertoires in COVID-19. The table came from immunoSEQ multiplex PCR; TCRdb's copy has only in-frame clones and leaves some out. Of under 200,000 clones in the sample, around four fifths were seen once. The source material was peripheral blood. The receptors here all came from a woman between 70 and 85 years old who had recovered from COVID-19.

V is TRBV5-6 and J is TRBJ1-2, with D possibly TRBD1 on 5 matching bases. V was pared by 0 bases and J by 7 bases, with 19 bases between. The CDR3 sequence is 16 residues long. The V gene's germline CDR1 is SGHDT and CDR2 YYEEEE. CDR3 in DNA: TGTGCCAGCAGCTTGGGGTTCCGGGGGGAACAAGGTGGCTACACCTTC. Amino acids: CASSLGFRGEQGGYTF.

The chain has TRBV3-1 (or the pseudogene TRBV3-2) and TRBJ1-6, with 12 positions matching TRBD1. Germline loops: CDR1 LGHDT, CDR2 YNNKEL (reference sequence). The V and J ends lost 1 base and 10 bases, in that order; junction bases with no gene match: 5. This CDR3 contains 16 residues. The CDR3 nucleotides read TGTGCCAGCAGCCAAGCCGGGACAGGGGGCAGGTCACCCCTCCACTTT. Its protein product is CASSQAGTGGRSPLHF.

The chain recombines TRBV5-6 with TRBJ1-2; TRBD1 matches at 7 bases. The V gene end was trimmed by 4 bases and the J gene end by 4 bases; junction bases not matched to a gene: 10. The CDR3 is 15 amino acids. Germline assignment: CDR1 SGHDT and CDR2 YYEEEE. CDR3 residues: CASSTGASGGYGYTF. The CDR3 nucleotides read TGTGCCAGCAGCACTGGTGCTTCAGGGGGCTATGGCTACACCTTC.

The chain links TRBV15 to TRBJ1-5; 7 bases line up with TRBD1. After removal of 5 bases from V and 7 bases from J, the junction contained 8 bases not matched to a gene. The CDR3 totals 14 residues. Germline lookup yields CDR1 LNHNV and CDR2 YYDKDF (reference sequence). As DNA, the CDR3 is TGTGCCACCAGCGCCCAGGGGGGCGGACAGCCCCAGCATTTT. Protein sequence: CATSAQGGGQPQHF.